The 26 T cell receptor beta chains presented below share a single source sample, sequenced in a study of regulatory T cells in long-lasting Graves disease. Researchers made TCR beta libraries by using iRepertoire HTBI primers and running Arm-PCR on CDR3 regions. Each CDR3 protein gets one entry after TCRdb re-called the multiplex PCR reads with MiXCR. The sample yields some 340,000 distinct CDR3 sequences, roughly 12% seen once. Time point here: newly diagnosed GD, antithyroid drugs for less than 3 months. The TCR library used RNA extracted from PBMCs. This sample was shared with a second study, whose subject was T cells in Graves' hyperthyroidism and ophthalmopathy.

Sequencing was performed on peripheral blood mononuclear cells (PBMCs), taken at new diagnosis, from a patient treated with antithyroid drugs. These receptors were collected from a woman aged 18-29 years with Graves disease.

In its sample, this clonotype was seen a few times. This sequence joins TRBV6-5 and TRBJ1-1; D gene uncertain. Trimming cost V 2 bases and J 1 base, with 17 bases left between them. The CDR3 extends over 17 amino acids. Germline V gives CDR1 MNHEY, CDR2 SVGAGI. The CDR3 DNA is TGTGCCAGCAGTTACCGCGAAGGGTTTCTGGAGAACACTGAAGCTTTCTTT. This gives the protein CASSYREGFLENTEAFF.

This clonotype was counted between two and nine times. The V call is TRBV10-2, the J call TRBJ2-5; 9 bases are a match to TRBD1. The J segment lost 7 bases and the V segment lost 8 bases, leaving 11 bases of the junction unmatched. CDR1 is WSHSY and CDR2 is SAAADI in the germline V gene. The CDR3 has 14 amino acids. The CDR3 nucleotides are TGCGCCAGCTCTAACACAGGGGGCGCGGGGACCCAGTACTTC. The encoded protein is CASSNTGGAGTQYF.

The genes are TRBV7-8 and TRBJ2-5; tentative D call: TRBD2 (5 bases). Trimming removed 2 bases from V and 1 base from J, with 23 bases in between. CDR1 and CDR2 from the germline V gene are SGHVS and FQNEAQ. This CDR3 is 19 amino acids long. The CDR3 spells CASSLSPPGVRKVQETQYF. CDR3 DNA: TGTGCCAGCAGCTTATCCCCTCCCGGGGTCCGAAAAGTCCAAGAGACCCAGTACTTC.

At least ten counts were recorded for this clonotype. The rearrangement joins TRBV29-1 to TRBJ2-3, with 7 bases identical to TRBD2. Germline V gene lookup returns CDR1 SQVTM and CDR2 ANQGSEA. The CDR3 totals 14 residues. Losses at the gene ends were 6 bases for V and 2 bases for J; bases not matched to a gene: 8. CDR3 sequence: CSVGGYRNTDTQYF. The CDR3 nucleotides are TGCAGCGTGGGGGGGTACAGGAACACAGATACGCAGTATTTT.

In its sample, this clonotype was seen many times. The chain couples TRBV7-2 to TRBJ2-7; D is undetermined. With 5 bases removed from V and 6 bases from J, the gap between germline ends came to 14 bases. The CDR3 is made up of 13 amino acids. From germline, CDR1 is SGHTA and CDR2 FQGNSA. The CDR3 bases are TGTGCCAGCAGCCCGAGCTGGTTCGGCGAGCAGTACTTC. Protein sequence: CASSPSWFGEQYF.

This clonotype showed up many times. The CDR3 DNA follows: TGTGCCAGCACCCTAGGTGCCGGGGAGCTGTTTTTT. The encoded protein is CASTLGAGELFF. V gene TRBV2 combines with J gene TRBJ2-2; D call uncertain. V was pared by 7 bases and J by 6 bases, with 9 bases between. The germline V gene encodes CDR1 SNHLY and CDR2 FYNNEI. CDR3 length: 12 residues. Complete variable domain (other parts from reference TRBV2 and TRBJ2-2): EPEVTQTPSHQVTQMGQEVILRCVPISNHLYFYWYRQILGQKVEFLVSFYNNEISEKSEIFDDQFSVERPDGSNFTLKIRSTKLEDSAMYFCASTLGAGELFFGEGSRLTVL.

This clonotype was detected ten times or more. The chain joins TRBV7-3 to TRBJ2-1; no clear D. V was cut by 0 bases and J by 5 bases, with 11 bases left in between. The CDR3 runs to 15 residues. The germline V gene has CDR1 SGHTA and CDR2 FQGTGA. DNA for the CDR3: TGTGCCAGCAGCTTAACCCGGAGTACCCACAATGAGCAGTTCTTC. Translation: CASSLTRSTHNEQFF.

This clonotype was detected many times. This chain joins TRBV6-1 and TRBJ1-5, with D maybe TRBD1 (5 bases). CDR3 length: 13 amino acids. V lost 4 bases, J lost 3 bases, and 7 bases lay in between. Germline assignment: CDR1 MNHNS and CDR2 SASEGT. The CDR3, as DNA: TGTGCCAGCAGTGTAGGGGACAATCAGCCCCAGCATTTT. This sequence encodes CASSVGDNQPQHF.

In this sample, this clonotype turned up many times. The chain links TRBV5-1 to TRBJ1-1, with D tentatively TRBD1 (5 bases). V dropped 4 bases and J dropped 5 bases, with 18 bases sitting between them. The CDR3 extends over 15 amino acids. Germline assignment: CDR1 SGHRS and CDR2 YFSETQ. CDR3 sequence reads: CASSPNPGDSTEAFF. The CDR3 coding sequence is TGCGCCAGCAGCCCAAACCCGGGGGATTCAACTGAAGCTTTCTTT. The whole variable domain, filled in from reference TRBV5-1 and TRBJ1-1, reads KAGVTQTPRYLIKTRGQQVTLSCSPISGHRSVSWYQQTPGQGLQFLFEYFSETQRNKGNFPGRFSGRQFSNSRSEMNVSTLELGDSALYLCASSPNPGDSTEAFFGQGTRLTVV.

At least ten counts were recorded for this clonotype. The chain combines TRBV27 with TRBJ1-6, with a possible D match to TRBD1 (5 bases). Germline V gives CDR1 MNHEY, CDR2 SMNVEV (reference sequence). The CDR3 contains 14 residues. Trimming removed 6 bases from V and 10 bases from J, with 16 bases in between. CDR3 coding DNA: TGTGCCAGCAGACCGGGACGGGAGCGATCACCCCTCCACTTT. It translates to CASRPGRERSPLHF.

This chain joins TRBV5-6 and TRBJ2-1; 14 bases agree with TRBD2. After removal of 4 bases from V and 9 bases from J, the junction contained 9 bases not matched to a gene. CDR3 length: 16 amino acids. Germline CDR1 and CDR2: SGHDT and YYEEEE. The CDR3 loop is CASSRGLAGVHGEQFF. Here the CDR3 DNA reads TGTGCCAGCAGCCGGGGACTAGCGGGAGTGCACGGTGAGCAGTTCTTC.

The chain employs TRBV7-8 and TRBJ2-5; 8 positions agree with TRBD2. This CDR3 is 15 amino acids long. CDR1 is SGHVS, CDR2 FQNEAQ, per germline. The ends lost 2 bases at V and 4 bases at J; junction bases unmatched: 6. CDR3 DNA: TGTGCCAGCAGCTTAACGGGACTAGATGGAGAGACCCAGTACTTC. Protein product: CASSLTGLDGETQYF.

This clonotype was seen ten or more times. V is TRBV27 and J is TRBJ2-1; the match to TRBD1 covers 7 bases. Looked up from germline, CDR1 is MNHEY and CDR2 is SMNVEV (reference sequence). Trimming removed 7 bases from V and 6 bases from J; junction bases left unmatched: 12. There are 15 residues in the CDR3. CDR3 bases: TGTGCCAGCACCCTCTATCGAGGGGGCCGCAATGAGCAGTTCTTC. Residues: CASTLYRGGRNEQFF.

Note on this clonotype: The junction departs from the called germline gene at one end, perhaps through a read error. This rearrangement joins TRBV7-2 to TRBJ1-5, with D possibly matching TRBD1 (6 bases). CDR1 is SGHTA and CDR2 is FQGNSA in the germline V gene. The CDR3 covers 15 residues. The CDR3 protein is CANSLGQITVRPQHF. DNA for the CDR3: TGTGCCAACAGCTTAGGACAGATAACAGTTCGGCCCCAGCATTTT.

Comment on this clonotype: Here the CDR3 omits its conserved ending phenylalanine or tryptophan, so a read error is the likely source. V and J are TRBV29-1 and TRBJ1-2; 10 positions agree with TRBD1. Germline V lookup: CDR1 SQVTM, CDR2 ANQGSEA. CDR3 size: 14 residues. Germline trimming cut 6 bases from V and 8 bases from J; bases unmatched to any gene: 12. The CDR3 protein is CSVSTGTGEGGYTS. DNA for the CDR3: TGCAGCGTGTCGACCGGGACAGGGGAAGGGGGCTACACCTCC.

Many counts were recorded for this clonotype. The chain employs TRBV28 and TRBJ1-2; D may be TRBD1 (6 bases). The CDR3 is 13 residues long. Germline V lookup: CDR1 MDHEN, CDR2 SYDVKM. Trimming removed 6 bases from V and 5 bases from J, with 13 bases in between. The CDR3 DNA is TGTGCCAGCAGGTTAGGACAGTCATATGGCTACACCTTC. Its protein is CASRLGQSYGYTF.

In its sample, this clonotype was seen many times. The gene calls are TRBV20-1 and TRBJ2-7, with TRBD2 identical over 8 bases. CDR1 and CDR2 from the germline V gene are DFQATT and SNEGSKA (reference sequence). This CDR3 region has 14 residues. V dropped 5 bases and J dropped 0; count of bases not matched to a gene: 6. CDR3 protein: CSALLAVSSYEQYF. The CDR3 coding sequence is TGCAGTGCTTTACTAGCGGTGAGCTCCTACGAGCAGTACTTC.

In its sample, this clonotype was seen many times. J is TRBJ2-2 and V is TRBV5-1, with D hard to call. The CDR3 has 14 residues. CDR1 and CDR2 from the germline V gene are SGHRS and YFSETQ. Between the trimmed V and J ends, which lost 1 base and 6 bases, there was a span of 10 bases. The CDR3, as DNA: TGCGCCAGCAGCTTGTTGGTTGAATCCGGGGAGCTGTTTTTT. Translation: CASSLLVESGELFF. Drawing the rest from reference TRBV5-1 and TRBJ2-2, the complete variable domain is KAGVTQTPRYLIKTRGQQVTLSCSPISGHRSVSWYQQTPGQGLQFLFEYFSETQRNKGNFPGRFSGRQFSNSRSEMNVSTLELGDSALYLCASSLLVESGELFFGEGSRLTVL.

For the CDR3, the DNA is TGTGCCAGTAGTTCAACCGGGACAGGGGCCACTGAAGCTTTCTTT. Translation gives CASSSTGTGATEAFF. The chain uses TRBV19 and TRBJ1-1, with 10 bases that match TRBD1. With V trimmed by 5 bases and J by 4 bases, 7 bases remained unmatched. This CDR3 spans 15 amino acids. Germline V CDR1 and CDR2: LNHDA, SQIVND (reference sequence).

The rearrangement uses TRBV20-1 and TRBJ2-1; D tentatively fits TRBD1 or TRBD2 (5 bases each). V shed 5 bases and J shed 7 bases, with 18 bases lying between them. CDR3 length: 14 amino acids. CDR1 DFQATT and CDR2 SNEGSKA come from the germline V gene (reference sequence). CDR3 in DNA: TGCAGTGCTCCCGGCGGATGGGGGTGGAATGAGCAGTTCTTC. The encoded protein is CSAPGGWGWNEQFF.

Turning to this clonotype: With a much larger clone just one base away, this may be a read error. The chain employs TRBV11-2 and TRBJ2-1; a weak D match, TRBD2 (5 bases). Germline CDR1 reads SGHAT; CDR2 reads FQNNGV. Deletions cut 7 bases from V and 9 bases from J, with 13 bases between. The CDR3 has 12 amino acids. CDR3 sequence (DNA): TGTGCCAGCAACCCGAGGGTTGGTGAGCAGTTCTTC. Encoded protein: CASNPRVGEQFF.

In regard to this clonotype: This may come from a read error, since a much larger clone is one base off. This chain connects TRBV18 to TRBJ1-1; no firm D call. Germline CDR1 reads KGHSH; CDR2 reads LQKENI. The CDR3 is 16 residues long. CDR3 region: CASPPEGTLINTEAFF. The CDR3 region has the DNA TGTGCCAGCCCACCCGAAGGTACTTTAATAAACACTGAAGCTTTCTTT.

This chain joins TRBV7-2 and TRBJ2-1; 10 positions match TRBD1. With 2 bases clipped from V and 5 bases from J, the junction kept 6 bases outside the gene matches. In germline, CDR1 is SGHTA, CDR2 FQGNSA. CDR3 length: 16 amino acids. CDR3 nucleotide sequence: TGTGCCAGCAGCTTACTTTCGGGGACAGGGGACAATGAGCAGTTCTTC. Translating it yields CASSLLSGTGDNEQFF.

This clonotype was found many times. The genes are TRBV5-1 and TRBJ2-1; 11 bases line up with TRBD2. The CDR3 consists of 16 residues. J lost 0 bases, V lost 3 bases, and 2 bases had no gene match. In germline, CDR1 is SGHRS, CDR2 YFSETQ. The CDR3 reads CASSWGLAVSYNEQFF. CDR3 DNA sequence: TGCGCCAGCAGCTGGGGACTAGCGGTCTCCTACAATGAGCAGTTCTTC.

This clonotype was seen ten or more times. The chain couples TRBV12-3 or TRBV12-4 to TRBJ2-1, with D perhaps TRBD1 or TRBD2 (5 bases each). The V and J ends lost 2 bases and 7 bases respectively, with 15 bases between them. There are 15 residues in the CDR3. The CDR3 loop is CASSLKNAGGNEQFF. CDR3 bases: TGTGCCAGCAGTTTAAAAAATGCTGGGGGAAATGAGCAGTTCTTC.

The CDR3 DNA is TGTGCTAGTGGGACAGTATATGAGCAGTTCTTC. This gives the protein CASGTVYEQFF. The V gene is TRBV12-5, the J gene TRBJ2-1; possible D gene TRBD1, 5 bases. With 6 bases removed from V and 8 bases from J, the gap between germline ends came to 8 bases. The germline gives CDR1 LGHNT, CDR2 FRNRAP. The CDR3 runs 11 residues.